The 8 T cell receptor beta chains in this list originate from one sample, sequenced in a study of cytotoxic CD8 clonotypes in ibrutinib-treated CLL. The repertoire was sequenced with immunoSEQ multiplex PCR; TCRdb's copy has only in-frame clones and lacks some. The sample lists around 70,000 clones, 83% occurring once. The specimen comprised PBMCs, sampled after 24 months of ibrutinib treatment. These receptor sequences come from a human donor with chronic lymphocytic leukemia.

V gene TRBV7-2 combines with J gene TRBJ2-5; TRBD2 agrees at 9 bases. This CDR3 contains 16 residues. CDR1 is SGHTA, CDR2 FQGNSA, per germline. V trimming: 1 base; J trimming: 0 bases; junction bases outside the gene matches: 3. The CDR3 is CASSLVASGNQETQYF. The CDR3 DNA is TGTGCCAGCAGCTTAGTGGCTAGCGGGAACCAAGAGACCCAGTACTTC.

On this clone: The junction departs from germline at one end; a sequencing error may be responsible. This chain joins TRBV7-7 and TRBJ2-7; TRBD1 agrees at 7 bases. The CDR3 has 12 amino acids. The germline CDR1 and CDR2 sequences are SSHAT and FNYEAQ (reference sequence). CDR3 in DNA: TGTGCTAGCAGCTTAGCAGGGGGCGAGCAGTACTTC. The encoded protein is CASSLAGGEQYF.

This chain uses TRBV6-5 with TRBJ2-7, with TRBD1 matching over 8 bases. The CDR3 sequence is 15 residues long. Trimming at V came to 5 bases and at J to 0 bases, leaving 6 bases not matched to a gene. Germline V gene data show CDR1 as MNHEY and CDR2 as SVGAGI. CDR3 sequence (DNA): TGTGCCAGCAGTGGACGGGACAGGACCTCCTACGAGCAGTACTTC. It codes for CASSGRDRTSYEQYF.

The chain carries TRBV9 and TRBJ2-3; no definite D call. CDR1 is SGDLS and CDR2 is YYNGEE in the germline V gene. Between the trimmed V and J ends, which lost 4 bases and 3 bases, there was a span of 9 bases. CDR3 length: 13 residues. In nucleotides, the CDR3 is TGTGCCAGCAGCCGAACCCCAACAGATACGCAGTATTTT. It is translated as CASSRTPTDTQYF.

As to this clone: One end of the junction does not line up with germline, which may come from a read error. Other DNA sequences in this sample translate to the same CDR3. The rearrangement uses TRBV7-3 and TRBJ1-3; 7 bases are a match to TRBD1. The CDR3 is 14 residues long. Per germline, CDR1 SGHTA and CDR2 FQGTGA. CDR3 region: CASSQETGSYTIYF. The CDR3 coding sequence is TGCGCCAGCAGCCAAGAGACAGGGTCATACACCATATATTTT.

The chain couples TRBV9 to TRBJ2-2, with D possibly being TRBD1 (5 bases). Between the trimmed V and J ends, which lost 4 bases and 7 bases, there was a span of 14 bases. CDR3 length: 14 residues. Germline loops: CDR1 SGDLS, CDR2 YYNGEE. Here the CDR3 reads CASSPGHRNGELFF. CDR3 DNA: TGTGCCAGCAGCCCCGGACATCGAAACGGGGAGCTGTTTTTT. Combining the CDR3 with reference TRBV9 and TRBJ2-2 gives the whole variable domain DSGVTQTPKHLITATGQRVTLRCSPRSGDLSVYWYQQSLDQGLQFLIQYYNGEERAKGNILERFSAQQFPDLHSELNLSSLELGDSALYFCASSPGHRNGELFFGEGSRLTVL.

This clone was seen once. The genes are TRBV4-2 and TRBJ1-2; 10 nucleotides align to TRBD1. The CDR3 spans 16 residues. J lost 2 bases, V lost 4 bases, and 7 bases had no gene match. CDR1 and CDR2 from the germline V gene are LGHNA and YNFKEQ. The CDR3 nucleotides read TGTGCCAGCAGCCTACCGGGACAGGGGTACAACTATGGCTACACCTTC. Protein: CASSLPGQGYNYGYTF.

The V gene is TRBV11-3, the J gene TRBJ2-3; tentatively, D is TRBD2 (5 bases). Looked up from germline, CDR1 is SGHNT and CDR2 is YENEEA. Deletions cut 5 bases from V and 4 bases from J, with 13 bases between. This CDR3 spans 14 amino acids. The CDR3 sequence: CASSLEARADTQYF. As DNA, the CDR3 is TGTGCCAGCAGCCTGGAGGCCCGGGCAGATACGCAGTATTTT.